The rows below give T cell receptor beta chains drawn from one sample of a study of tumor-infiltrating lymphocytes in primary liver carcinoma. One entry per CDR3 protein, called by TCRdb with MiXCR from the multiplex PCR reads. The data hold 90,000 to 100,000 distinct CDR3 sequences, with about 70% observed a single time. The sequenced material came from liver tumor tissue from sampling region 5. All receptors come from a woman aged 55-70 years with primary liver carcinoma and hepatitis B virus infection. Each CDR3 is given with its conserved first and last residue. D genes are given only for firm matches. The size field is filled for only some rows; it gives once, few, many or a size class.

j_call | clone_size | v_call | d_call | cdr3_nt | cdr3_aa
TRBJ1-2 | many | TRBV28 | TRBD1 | TGTGCCAGCAGTCTGGACAGGCCCCCGTATGGCTACACCTTC | CASSLDRPPYGYTF
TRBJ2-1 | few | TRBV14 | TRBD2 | TGTGCCAGCAGCAAGGGACTAGCGGGATACAATGAGCAGTTCTTC | CASSKGLAGYNEQFF
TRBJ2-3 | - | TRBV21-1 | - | TGTGCCAGCAACTCCCGTCCGACGGGGGGCTGTGCAGATACGCAGTATTTT | CASNSRPTGGCADTQYF
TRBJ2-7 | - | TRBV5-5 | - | TGCGCCAGCAGCCGACATGGAAGCTCCTACGAGCAGTACTTC | CASSRHGSSYEQYF
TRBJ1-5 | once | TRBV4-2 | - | TGTGCCAGCAGCCAAATAAAGGGGGGGTTTCAGCCCCATCATTTT | CASSQIKGGFQPHHF
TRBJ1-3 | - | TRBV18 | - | TGTGCCAGCTCACCGGTTTACAGCAAGGCGGACACCATATATTTT | CASSPVYSKADTIYF
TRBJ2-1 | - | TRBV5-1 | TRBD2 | TGCGCTAGCAGCACGGGACTAGCGGGAGCTTACAATGAGCAGTTCTTC | CASSTGLAGAYNEQFF
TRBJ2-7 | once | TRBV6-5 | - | TGTGCCGGCACCCGTCGGCTTGGAAGCTACGAGCAGTACTTC | CAGTRRLGSYEQYF
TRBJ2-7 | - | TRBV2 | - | TGTGGCAGCAGTGAGGGGAGGCGGGGCGAGCAGTACTTC | CGSSEGRRGEQYF
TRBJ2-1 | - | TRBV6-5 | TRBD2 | TGTGCCATCCGTCGGGGGACTAGCGAGTACAAAGAGCAGTTCTTC | CAIRRGTSEYKEQFF
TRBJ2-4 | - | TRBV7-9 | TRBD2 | TGTGCCAGCAGCTTAGCTCGGCGGGGGGCCAAAAACATTCAGTACTTC | CASSLARRGAKNIQYF
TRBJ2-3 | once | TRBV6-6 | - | TGTGCCAGCTGGGGCCGACTGTCGGAGACCACAGATACGCAGTATTTT | CASWGRLSETTDTQYF
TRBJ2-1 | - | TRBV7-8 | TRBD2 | TGTGCCAGCAGAAACGTGACTAGCGGGACCCATGAGCAGTTCTTC | CASRNVTSGTHEQFF
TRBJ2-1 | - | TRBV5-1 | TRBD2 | TGCACTAGCAGCTTGGGGACTAGCGTCTACAATGAGCAGTTCTTC | CTSSLGTSVYNEQFF
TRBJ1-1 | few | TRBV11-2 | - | TGTGCCAGCAGCCCAGGACAGCTACTGAACATTGAAGCTTTCTTT | CASSPGQLLNIEAFF
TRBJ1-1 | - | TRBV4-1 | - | TGCGCCAGCAGTCCCATGACAACGATGTCTGGAGCTTTCTTT | CASSPMTTMSGAFF
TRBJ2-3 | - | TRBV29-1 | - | TGCAGTGTCGTGAGCGCGAGGGCCACAGATACGCGGTATTTT | CSVVSARATDTRYF
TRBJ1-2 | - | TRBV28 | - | TGTGCCAGCAGTACAGGAGCGCTCCTTAACTATGGCTACACCTTC | CASSTGALLNYGYTF
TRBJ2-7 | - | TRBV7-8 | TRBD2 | TGTGCAAGCAGCTCATCGGGACTAGCGGGTTACTACGGGCAGTACTTC | CASSSSGLAGYYGQYF
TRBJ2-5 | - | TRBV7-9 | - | TGTGCCAGCAACTCCCAACCCGTGGGTCAAGAGACTCAGTACTTC | CASNSQPVGQETQYF
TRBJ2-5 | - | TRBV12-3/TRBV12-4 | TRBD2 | TGTGCCAGTAGTCCCCTTAAAGCGGGGGTCAGGAGAACGGAGGCCCAGTACTTC | CASSPLKAGVRRTEAQYF
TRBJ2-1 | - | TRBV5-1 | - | TGTGCCAGCAGCTTGTTTTCAGGGTACAATGAGCAGTTCTTC | CASSLFSGYNEQFF
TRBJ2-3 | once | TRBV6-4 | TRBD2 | TGCGCCAGCAGTGACGTAACGGGAGGGTCCACAGGTACGCAGTATTTT | CASSDVTGGSTGTQYF
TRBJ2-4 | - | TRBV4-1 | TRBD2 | TGCGCCGGCAGCCTGGGACTAGCGGGAGGGTCGGCCAAAAACATTCAGTACTTC | CAGSLGLAGGSAKNIQYF
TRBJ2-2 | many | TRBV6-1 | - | TGTGCCAGTCCGCGTGTGGGGGCGGGCGGGGAGCTGTTTTTT | CASPRVGAGGELFF
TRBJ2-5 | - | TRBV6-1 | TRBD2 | TGTGCCAGCAGTGGCCCAAGACTAGCGGAAGGGAGGGCCCAGTGCTTC | CASSGPRLAEGRAQCF
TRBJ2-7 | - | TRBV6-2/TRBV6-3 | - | TGTGCTAGCAGTTACGGCACGGACCCCTACGAGCAGTACTTC | CASSYGTDPYEQYF
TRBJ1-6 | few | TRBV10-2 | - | TGCGCCAGCAGAGGACAGTCCGGATCGCCCCTCCACTTT | CASRGQSGSPLHF
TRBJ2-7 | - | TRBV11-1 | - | TGTGCCAGCAGCCCTCGGACAGCAGGACTACGGGAGCAGCAGTTC | CASSPRTAGLREQQF
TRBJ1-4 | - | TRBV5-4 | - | TGTGCAAGCAGCTTGGGGGGGCAGGGCTCGTATGAAAAACTGTTTTTT | CASSLGGQGSYEKLFF
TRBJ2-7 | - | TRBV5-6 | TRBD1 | TGTGCCAGCAGCTTGATGGACAGGAATACTTACGAGGAGTACTTC | CASSLMDRNTYEEYF
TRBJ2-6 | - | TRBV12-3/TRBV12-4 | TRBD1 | TGTGCCTGTAGTTTAGCGACAGGGACTGGGGCCAACGTCCTGACTTTC | CACSLATGTGANVLTF
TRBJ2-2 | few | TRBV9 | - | TGTGCCAGCAGCGCCGAGGGGACCCTTAATGGGGAGCTGTTTTTT | CASSAEGTLNGELFF
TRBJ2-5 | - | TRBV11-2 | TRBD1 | TGTGCTAGCAGCGCACTAAGGACAGGGGGTCCACAGGAGACCCAGTACTTC | CASSALRTGGPQETQYF
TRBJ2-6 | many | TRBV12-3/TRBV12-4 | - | TGTGCCTGCCCGACAGAGAGCTCTGGGGCCAACGTCCTGACTTTC | CACPTESSGANVLTF
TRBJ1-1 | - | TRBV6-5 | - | TGTGTCAGCTCTATAAGACCGGGATGTCCGAACACTGAAGCTTTCTTT | CVSSIRPGCPNTEAFF